The 12 T cell receptor beta chains listed next were all sequenced from one sample in a study of T cell repertoires in cytomegalovirus infection. TCRdb recomputed calls from the reads with MiXCR, one row per CDR3 protein. The sample contains around 570,000 distinct CDR3 sequences, over 35% of which appear only once. Their antigens remain unidentified. Specimen: cultured PBMCs, collected from culture after CMV antigen stimulation. These receptors originate from a human donor in good health (CMV status not recorded). Some clones in this sample may be carry-over from other donors' samples.

The rearrangement joins TRBV5-1 to TRBJ2-5; 11 positions agree with TRBD2. CDR1 is SGHRS and CDR2 is YFSETQ in the germline V gene. The V gene end was trimmed by 0 bases and the J gene end by 5 bases; junction bases not matched to a gene: 15. The CDR3 is made up of 19 amino acids. The CDR3 nucleotides are TGCGCCAGCAGCTTGGATCCCCTTAGCGGGGGGGCTCTGGGGGAGACCCAGTACTTC. Encoded protein: CASSLDPLSGGALGETQYF.

The table lists this clonotype with a few counts. The J gene is TRBJ1-1, the V gene TRBV7-4; possible D gene TRBD1, 5 bases. The CDR3 sequence is 15 residues long. The germline V and J ends were trimmed by 1 base and 3 bases, with 12 bases remaining between them. CDR1 SGHVT and CDR2 SQSDAQ come from the germline V gene. CDR3 in DNA: TGTGCCAGCAGCTTAGGATGGGGCGGGGACACTGAAGCTTTCTTT. Its translation: CASSLGWGGDTEAFF. The full variable domain, rest sourced from reference TRBV7-4 and TRBJ1-1, is GAGVSQSPRYKVAKRGRDVALRCDSISGHVTLYWYRQTLGQGSEVLTYSQSDAQRDKSGRPSGRFSAERPERSVSTLKIQRTEQGDSAVYLCASSLGWGGDTEAFFGQGTRLTVV.

The chain carries TRBV6-2 or TRBV6-3 and TRBJ2-3; D may be TRBD2 (5 bases). V lost 2 bases and J 1 base, leaving 10 bases between the germline ends. The germline CDR1 and CDR2 sequences are MNHEY and SVGEGT. The CDR3 has 15 amino acids. CDR3 loop: CASSYPAGGTDTQYF. The CDR3 DNA follows: TGTGCCAGCAGTTACCCCGCGGGCGGCACAGATACGCAGTATTTT.

This clonotype was counted only a few times. This chain links TRBV24-1 with TRBJ1-5; D remains unclear. The V end was cut by 5 bases, the J end by 7 bases, with 11 bases between. The CDR3 contains 13 residues. Germline assignment: CDR1 KGHDR and CDR2 SFDVKD. CDR3 DNA sequence: TGTGCCACCAGTGGTCCCCCTGGACAGCCCCAGCATTTT. Translation: CATSGPPGQPQHF.

The table lists this clonotype with a few counts. The conserved phenylalanine or tryptophan normally closing the CDR3 is absent here, so this likely arose from a read error. The DNA is left out, because the CDR3 cannot be placed on it with certainty; the CDR3 is given as TCRdb lists it. The V call is TRBV7-2, the J call TRBJ2-1; whether TRBD2, the table's D call, matches the DNA was not checked. Germline CDR1 and CDR2: SGHTA and FQGNSA. Ends included, the CDR3 has 13 residues. The CDR3 reads CASSLGSGTPPFE.

This chain links TRBV6-2 or TRBV6-3 with TRBJ1-2; D uncertain. CDR3 size: 14 residues. V was cut by 5 bases and J by 3 bases, with 13 bases left in between. Germline V gene data show CDR1 as MNHEY and CDR2 as SVGEGT. The CDR3 DNA follows: TGTGCCAGCAGTGAGTGGGGTTCCGACTATGGCTACACCTTC. Amino acid sequence: CASSEWGSDYGYTF.

This clonotype was picked up a small number of times. The chain combines TRBV19 with TRBJ1-5; TRBD1 agrees at 7 bases. In germline, CDR1 is LNHDA, CDR2 SQIVND (reference sequence). The CDR3 totals 13 residues. V lost 7 bases and J lost 4; bases outside the gene matches: 4. CDR3 sequence reads: CASKQGFNQPQHF. The CDR3 DNA reads as TGTGCCAGTAAACAGGGGTTTAATCAGCCCCAGCATTTT.

The chain joins TRBV12-3 or TRBV12-4 to TRBJ1-2; D ambiguous. Trimming removed 6 bases at V and 8 bases at J, with 16 bases between. This CDR3 spans 13 amino acids. The CDR3 DNA is TGTGCCAGCAGCCTAAGGAGTATAGTCGGCTACACCTTC. This codes for CASSLRSIVGYTF.

This chain joins TRBV12-3 or TRBV12-4 and TRBJ1-5; D ambiguous. This CDR3 contains 14 residues. With 6 bases removed from V and 9 bases from J, the gap between germline ends came to 18 bases. The CDR3 DNA sequence: TGTGCCAGCAGAGTTGCAGATTTCGGCCCGCCCCAGCATTTT. Translating it yields CASRVADFGPPQHF.

This clonotype has only a few counts. The V and J genes are TRBV7-8 and TRBJ2-1; 8 nucleotides line up with TRBD2. The germline V gene encodes CDR1 SGHVS and CDR2 FQNEAQ. V gave up 5 bases and J gave up 4 bases; unmatched junction bases: 10. The CDR3 has 16 residues. The CDR3 spells CASSPHGGGTYNEQFF. The DNA of the CDR3 is TGTGCCAGCAGCCCTCACGGCGGGGGGACTTACAATGAGCAGTTCTTC.

V gene TRBV7-3 combines with J gene TRBJ1-1, with D maybe TRBD1 (5 bases). The CDR3 length is 15 residues. The germline CDR1 and CDR2 sequences are SGHTA and FQGTGA. V was clipped by 2 bases and J by 5 bases, with 15 bases between them. CDR3 amino acids: CASSLVGRGRTEAFF. The CDR3 coding sequence is TGTGCCAGCAGCTTAGTTGGGAGGGGCCGGACTGAAGCTTTCTTT.

The chain links TRBV28 to TRBJ1-4, with D unclear. The germline V gene has CDR1 MDHEN and CDR2 SYDVKM. This CDR3 has 13 residues. Trimming left V 3 bases short and J 6 bases short, with 8 bases between. The CDR3 sequence is CASSLLTDEKLFF. As DNA, the CDR3 is TGTGCCAGCAGTTTGCTAACAGATGAAAAACTGTTTTTT.